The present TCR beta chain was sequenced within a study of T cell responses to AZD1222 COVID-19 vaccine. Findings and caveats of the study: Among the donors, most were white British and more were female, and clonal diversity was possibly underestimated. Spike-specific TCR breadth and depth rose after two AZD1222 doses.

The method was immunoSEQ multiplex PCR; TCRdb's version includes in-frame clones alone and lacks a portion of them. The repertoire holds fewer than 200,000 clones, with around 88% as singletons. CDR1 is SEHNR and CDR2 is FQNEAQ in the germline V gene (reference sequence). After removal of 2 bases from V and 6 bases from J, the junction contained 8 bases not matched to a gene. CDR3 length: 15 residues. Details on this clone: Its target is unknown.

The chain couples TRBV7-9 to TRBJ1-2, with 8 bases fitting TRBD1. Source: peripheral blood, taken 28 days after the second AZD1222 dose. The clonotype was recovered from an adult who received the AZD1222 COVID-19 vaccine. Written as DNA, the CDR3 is TGTGCCAGCAGCTTATCAGGGGGCGCACCAGATGGCTACACCTTC. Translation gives CASSLSGGAPDGYTF.